The clone carrying this TCR beta chain turned up a few times. The data are from a study of blood T cells in healthy people across ages. The germline CDR1 and CDR2 sequences are DFQATT and SNEGSKA (reference sequence). With 5 bases removed from V and 4 bases from J, the gap between germline ends came to 13 bases. This CDR3 has 13 residues. Using a J-beta primer mix together with a sample-barcoded 5' primer, a second PCR was run for about 7 to 12 cycles. MiXCR, applied by TCRdb to the 5' RACE reads, yields one record per CDR3 protein. The sample lists just over 1 million distinct CDR3 sequences, 35% to 55% occurring once.

The specimen was blood. The chain links TRBV20-1 to TRBJ2-3; tentative D call: TRBD2 (6 bases). This clonotype was obtained from a woman aged 55-69 years in good health. The CDR3, as DNA: TGCAGTGCTTGGGGGGTCCGGTCAGATACGCAGTATTTT. This translates into CSAWGVRSDTQYF.